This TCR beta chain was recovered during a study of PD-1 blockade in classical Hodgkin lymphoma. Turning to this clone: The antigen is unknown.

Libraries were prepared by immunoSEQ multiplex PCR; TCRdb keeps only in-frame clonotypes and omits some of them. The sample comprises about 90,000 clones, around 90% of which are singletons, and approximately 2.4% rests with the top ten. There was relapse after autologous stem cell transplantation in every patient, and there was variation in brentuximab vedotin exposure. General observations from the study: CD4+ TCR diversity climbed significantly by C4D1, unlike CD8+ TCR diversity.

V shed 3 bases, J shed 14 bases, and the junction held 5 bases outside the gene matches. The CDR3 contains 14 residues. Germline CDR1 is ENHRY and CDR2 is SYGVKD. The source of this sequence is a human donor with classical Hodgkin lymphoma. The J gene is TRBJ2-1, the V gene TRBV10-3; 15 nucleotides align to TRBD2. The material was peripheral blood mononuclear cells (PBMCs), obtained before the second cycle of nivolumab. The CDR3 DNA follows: TGTGCCATCAGTGACCCGGGACTAGCGGGAGGCGAGTTCTTC. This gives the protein CAISDPGLAGGEFF.